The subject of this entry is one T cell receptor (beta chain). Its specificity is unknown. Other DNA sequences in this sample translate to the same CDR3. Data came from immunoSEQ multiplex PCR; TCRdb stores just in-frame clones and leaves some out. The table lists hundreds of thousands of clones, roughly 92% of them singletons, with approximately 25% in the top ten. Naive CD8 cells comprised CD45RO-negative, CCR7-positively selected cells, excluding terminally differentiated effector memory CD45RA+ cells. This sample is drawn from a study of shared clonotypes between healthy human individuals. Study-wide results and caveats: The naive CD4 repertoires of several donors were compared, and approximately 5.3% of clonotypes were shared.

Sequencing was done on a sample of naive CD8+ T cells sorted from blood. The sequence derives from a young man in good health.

CDR3: CASSPGTMNTEAFF. In DNA, the CDR3 is TGTGCCAGCAGTCCGGGGACAATGAACACTGAAGCTTTCTTT. J is TRBJ1-1 and V is TRBV27; weak D call: TRBD1 (6 bases). From germline, CDR1 is MNHEY and CDR2 SMNVEV (reference sequence). This CDR3 region has 14 residues. V was trimmed by 5 bases and J by 0 bases, leaving 10 bases between them.